Below are 10 T cell receptor beta chains sequenced from a single sample in a study of OX40 agonist ivuxolimab in advanced cancers. The protocol was immunoSEQ multiplex PCR, while the TCRdb copy is restricted to in-frame clones and leaves out a portion. The data hold approximately 98,000 clones, with about four fifths observed a single time. The specimen comprised CD4+ or CD8+ T cells sorted from blood, sampled in a trial of the OX40 agonist ivuxolimab. These receptors came from an adult with an advanced solid tumor such as melanoma, head and neck, liver or kidney cancer.

The chain uses TRBV6-4 and TRBJ2-1; 10 bases line up with TRBD2. The trim removed 5 bases at V and 7 bases at J, leaving 11 bases unmatched. Per the germline V gene, CDR1 is MRHNA and CDR2 is SNTAGT. This CDR3 region has 16 residues. As DNA, the CDR3 is TGTGCCAGCAGTCTAGTAGGCAGCGGGGGGGCAAATGAGCAGTTCTTC. As protein: CASSLVGSGGANEQFF.

The gene calls are TRBV19 and TRBJ1-1; tentative D call: TRBD1 (6 bases). The CDR3 is made up of 14 amino acids. V lost 4 bases to trimming and J lost 0 bases, with 9 bases between them. CDR1 and CDR2 (germline): LNHDA, SQIVND (reference sequence). CDR3 bases: TGTGCCAGTAGTAAAGGACAGTTGAACACTGAAGCTTTCTTT. This encodes CASSKGQLNTEAFF.

This sequence joins TRBV10-2 and TRBJ1-5; D possibly corresponds to TRBD1 (5 bases). The germline V and J ends were trimmed by 2 bases and 0 bases, with 14 bases remaining between them. Germline CDR1 and CDR2: WSHSY and SAAADI. The CDR3 totals 17 residues. The CDR3 reads CASSEERGVSSNQPQHF. CDR3 bases: TGCGCCAGCAGTGAGGAGAGGGGCGTGAGTAGCAATCAGCCCCAGCATTTT.

The V call is TRBV5-1, the J call TRBJ1-1; 9 bases line up with TRBD1. Trimming cost V 5 bases and J 5 bases; bases outside gene matches: 10. This CDR3 contains 15 residues. Germline V CDR1 and CDR2: SGHRS, YFSETQ. In DNA, the CDR3 is TGCGCCAGCAGACAGGGACAGGGAGTTGGAACTGAAGCTTTCTTT. Amino acids: CASRQGQGVGTEAFF. The whole variable domain, remainder taken from reference TRBV5-1 and TRBJ1-1, is KAGVTQTPRYLIKTRGQQVTLSCSPISGHRSVSWYQQTPGQGLQFLFEYFSETQRNKGNFPGRFSGRQFSNSRSEMNVSTLELGDSALYLCASRQGQGVGTEAFFGQGTRLTVV.

The gene calls are TRBV5-6 and TRBJ2-1, with D unresolved. From germline, CDR1 is SGHDT and CDR2 YYEEEE. The CDR3 is 15 amino acids. The V end lost 4 bases, the J end lost 0 bases, and 11 bases lay between the germline ends. CDR3 DNA: TGTGCCAGCAGCCCGGACCCCCCCTCCTACAATGAGCAGTTCTTC. It translates to CASSPDPPSYNEQFF. Combining the CDR3 with reference TRBV5-6 and TRBJ2-1 gives the whole variable domain DAGVTQSPTHLIKTRGQQVTLRCSPKSGHDTVSWYQQALGQGPQFIFQYYEEEERQRGNFPDRFSGHQFPNYSSELNVNALLLGDSALYLCASSPDPPSYNEQFFGPGTRLTVL.

This sequence joins TRBV6-1 and TRBJ2-7, with 9 bases fitting TRBD1. Looked up from germline, CDR1 is MNHNS and CDR2 is SASEGT. Trimming removed 5 bases from V and 3 bases from J; junction bases left unmatched: 5. The CDR3 runs to 14 residues. CDR3 in DNA: TGTGCCAGCAGTTATGTGACAGGGGGCTACGAGCAGTACTTC. Amino acids: CASSYVTGGYEQYF.

The rearrangement joins TRBV27 to TRBJ1-1; maybe TRBD1 (5 bases). V lost 0 bases, J lost 3 bases, and 11 bases lay in between. The CDR3 runs 15 residues. Germline V CDR1 and CDR2: MNHEY, SMNVEV (reference sequence). The chain's CDR3 is CASSLSGGTYTEAFF. The CDR3 DNA reads as TGTGCCAGCAGTTTATCGGGCGGGACGTACACTGAAGCTTTCTTT.

The genes are TRBV19 and TRBJ1-3; D gene uncertain. The CDR3 loop spans 15 amino acids. V was clipped by 9 bases and J by 0 bases, with 15 bases between them. Germline V lookup: CDR1 LNHDA, CDR2 SQIVND (reference sequence). CDR3 protein: CASSSVASSGNTIYF. The CDR3 nucleotides read TGTGCCAGCTCCTCGGTGGCAAGCTCTGGAAACACCATATATTTT.

This clone was recorded once. This sequence joins TRBV19 and TRBJ1-2; a possible D gene is TRBD1 (5 bases). The CDR3 is 15 amino acids. The germline gives CDR1 LNHDA, CDR2 SQIVND (reference sequence). Between the trimmed V and J ends, which lost 4 bases and 4 bases, there was a span of 16 bases. DNA of the CDR3: TGTGCCAGTAGTACAGGGCCCCGGACCCCCTATGGCTACACCTTC. It codes for CASSTGPRTPYGYTF.

This sequence joins TRBV12-5 and TRBJ2-1; a possible D gene is TRBD1 (6 bases). The germline V gene has CDR1 LGHNT and CDR2 FRNRAP. The CDR3 has 17 residues. V was pared by 0 bases and J by 0 bases, with 12 bases between. The CDR3 sequence is CASGLVRPRGSYNEQFF. In nucleotides, the CDR3 is TGTGCTAGTGGTTTGGTACGCCCCAGGGGCTCCTACAATGAGCAGTTCTTC.